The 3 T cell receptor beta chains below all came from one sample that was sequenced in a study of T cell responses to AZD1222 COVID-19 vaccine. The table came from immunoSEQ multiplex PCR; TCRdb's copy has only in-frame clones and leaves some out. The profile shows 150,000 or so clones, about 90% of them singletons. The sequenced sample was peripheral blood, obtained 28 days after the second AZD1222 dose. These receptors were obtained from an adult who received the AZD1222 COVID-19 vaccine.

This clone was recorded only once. CDR3 in DNA: TGCGCCAGCAGTTCAGGGGGCGTAGCGTACGAGCAGTACTTC. As protein: CASSSGGVAYEQYF. The gene calls are TRBV10-1 and TRBJ2-7; 8 bases fit TRBD1. Unmatched junction bases numbered 7, after V lost 5 bases and J lost 4 bases. The CDR3 runs to 14 residues. Germline V gives CDR1 WNHNN, CDR2 SYGVQD (reference sequence).

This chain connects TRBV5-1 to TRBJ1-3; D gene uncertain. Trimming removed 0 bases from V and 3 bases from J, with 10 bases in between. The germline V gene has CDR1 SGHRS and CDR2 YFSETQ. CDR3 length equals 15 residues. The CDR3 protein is CASSLASGVGNTIYF. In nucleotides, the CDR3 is TGCGCCAGCAGCTTGGCCTCAGGAGTTGGAAACACCATATATTTT.

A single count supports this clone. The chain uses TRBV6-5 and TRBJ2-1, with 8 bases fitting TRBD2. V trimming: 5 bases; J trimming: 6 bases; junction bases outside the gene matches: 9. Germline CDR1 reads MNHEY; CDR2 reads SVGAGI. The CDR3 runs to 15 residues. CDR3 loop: CASSPLVLAVNEQFF. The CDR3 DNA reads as TGTGCCAGCAGTCCCCTGGTACTAGCGGTCAATGAGCAGTTCTTC.